This T cell receptor (beta chain) was found in a study of read filtering for tumor transcriptome and immune sequencing. At the level of the study: TCR-mapped reads were about 4 to 10.27 million with IR-seq versus roughly 75 to 1,300 with RNA-seq.

Findings and caveats of the study: Without single-read clonotypes, shared clonotype proportions correlated more between IR-seq and RNA-seq. This fraction held mixed bone marrow immune cells after CD138-negative sorting.

Germline assignment: CDR1 SEHNR and CDR2 FQNEAQ (reference sequence). V shed 2 bases, J shed 6 bases, and the junction held 7 bases outside the gene matches. CDR3 length: 15 residues. Bone marrow was sampled from every patient at the time of active disease. This clonotype has just a few counts. What it binds is unknown. From 300 to 450 ng of RNA, a library with molecular barcoded alpha/delta and beta/gamma adaptors was made. TCRdb recomputed calls from the reads with MiXCR, one row per CDR3 protein. Counted here are approximately 93,000 distinct CDR3 sequences, roughly a fifth occurring once; the ten biggest clones make up around 10%.

The chain employs TRBV7-9 and TRBJ1-5, with TRBD1 matching over 7 bases. Sequencing input: a population of CD138-negative cells sorted from bone marrow. The source is a donor older than 35 with multiple myeloma. The CDR3 nucleotides are TGTGCCAGCAGCTTATCAGGGGGTATCGGTCAGCCCCAGCATTTT. As protein: CASSLSGGIGQPQHF.